This T cell receptor (beta chain) was retrieved from a study of blood T cell repertoires in COVID-19. CDR1 MNHEY and CDR2 SMNVEV come from the germline V gene (reference sequence). The CDR3 runs 16 residues. V shed 3 bases, J shed 5 bases, and the junction held 10 bases outside the gene matches. In the original workflow: By means of reference gene primer amplification, nucleated cell counts were estimated. Data came from immunoSEQ multiplex PCR; TCRdb stores just in-frame clones and leaves some out. That table is the source of V, J and clone size, and D and trimming were worked out from the DNA. The table shows about 230,000 clones, with over 70% occurring only once. This clone has more than one count but fewer than ten.

The TCR was taken from a woman aged 30 to 39 who had been exposed to COVID-19. The sequencing input was PBMCs or T cells enriched from blood (not recorded which). V usage is TRBV27 and J usage is TRBJ1-2, with 9 positions matching TRBD1. Here the CDR3 DNA reads TGTGCCAGCAGTTTGACAGGGGGAGGGGACCCGTATGGCTACACCTTC. Amino acids: CASSLTGGGDPYGYTF.